Below, one TCR beta chain is given with its context. The target antigen is unknown. Isolation of CD8+ and CD4+ T cells was performed negatively, whereas enrichment of TEMRA cells was done by FACS. The entry originates in a study of CD8 T cells in Susac syndrome. The CDR3 spans 14 residues. CDR1 is LNHNV, CDR2 YYDKDF, per germline (reference sequence). The germline V and J ends were trimmed by 5 bases and 8 bases, with 15 bases remaining between them. Random hexamers were used to reverse transcribe the RNA input (roughly 0.5 to 1 ug). TCRdb used MiXCR to reprocess the immunoSEQ multiplex PCR reads, holding one entry per CDR3 protein. The sample lists about 120,000 distinct CDR3 sequences; more than 90% were seen once. Study conclusions and caveats: The total CD8+ repertoires yielded 15 to 20 Susac-specific public clones and the CD8+ TEMRA repertoires yielded 4 or 5.

Sequenced: CD8+ T cells from PBMCs. The V and J genes are TRBV15 and TRBJ1-4; tentative D call: TRBD1 (6 bases). The TCR comes from a human donor with Susac syndrome. DNA of the CDR3: TGTGCCACCAGCGTACGCCAGGGGTGGGAAAAACTGTTTTTT. Translation gives CATSVRQGWEKLFF. Using reference TRBV15 and TRBJ1-4 for the parts outside the CDR3, the full variable domain is DAMVIQNPRYQVTQFGKPVTLSCSQTLNHNVMYWYQQKSSQAPKLLFHYYDKDFNNEADTPDNFQSRRPNTSFCFLDIRSPGLGDTAMYLCATSVRQGWEKLFFGSGTQLSVL.